This T cell receptor (beta chain) was profiled in a study of blood T cell repertoires in COVID-19. About the research overall: Samples of COVID-19 (acute and convalescent) were obtained from the United States, Italy and Spain. From T cells, B-cell-depleted T cells, or PBMCs came the material, which was cDNA or gDNA.

This clone was recorded a few times. From germline, CDR1 is MNHEY and CDR2 SVGAGI. Trimming stripped 7 bases from V and 3 bases from J, with 13 bases between. This CDR3 comprises 14 residues. Profiled with immunoSEQ multiplex PCR; TCRdb holds only in-frame clones, not every one. The table has tens of thousands of clones, 75% to 95% seen once. This sequence originates from an elderly woman with acute or convalescent COVID-19. V and J are TRBV6-5 and TRBJ1-5; weak D call: TRBD1 (5 bases). The specimen was peripheral blood. The CDR3 region has the DNA TGTGCCAGCAACAACCAGGGCTTCAATCAGCCCCAGCATTTT. The encoded protein is CASNNQGFNQPQHF.